Listed below are T cell receptor beta chains from one sample, sequenced in a study of blood T cell repertoires in COVID-19. The protocol was immunoSEQ multiplex PCR, while the TCRdb copy is restricted to in-frame clones and leaves out a portion. Among 230,000 or so clones, 85% were seen once, and the ten largest hold approximately 6.6%. The sequenced material came from PBMCs or T cells enriched from blood (not recorded which). The receptors derive from a woman in her forties or fifties who had been exposed to COVID-19. The CDR3 runs from the conserved cysteine through the conserved F or W. The order of the fields is clone size, J gene, D gene, V gene, CDR3 DNA, CDR3 protein. The D gene is left open where the match is weak. Not all rows give a size; the values are once, few, many and, for expanded clones, a class.

once TRBJ2-5 TRBD2 TRBV7-8 TGTGCCAGCAGCTTAATTCAGCGGGGGTACCAAGAGACCCAGTACTTC CASSLIQRGYQETQYF
NA TRBJ2-7 TRBD1 TRBV9 TGTGCCAGCAGCGTAGACGGGACAGGGGGACGCGAGCAGTACTTC CASSVDGTGGREQYF
once TRBJ1-1 NA TRBV5-1 TGCGCCAGCAGCTTGGAGGTTCGGAGTACTGAAGCTTTCTTT CASSLEVRSTEAFF
few TRBJ1-4 NA TRBV7-9 TGTGCCAGCAGCCCCCCCGGGACAAGGGCTGAAAAACTGTTTTTT CASSPPGTRAEKLFF
few TRBJ2-1 TRBD2 TRBV4-2 TGTGCCAGCAGCCAAGATCTGTTCGGACTAGCGGGGGTTTATGAGCAGTTCTTC CASSQDLFGLAGVYEQFF
NA TRBJ2-1 TRBD2 TRBV6-4 TGTGCCAGCAGTGCGAGCGGGGGGACTAATGAGCAGTTCTTC CASSASGGTNEQFF
few TRBJ2-3 TRBD2 TRBV4-3 TGCGCCAGCAGCCGAGGAGGGACTAGCGGGGTGGCAGATACGCAGTATTTT CASSRGGTSGVADTQYF
NA TRBJ1-2 NA TRBV4-2 TGTGCCAGCAGCCAAGACGAACAGGGATGGGTCTATGGCTACACCTTC CASSQDEQGWVYGYTF
NA TRBJ2-1 TRBD2 TRBV6-2/TRBV6-3 TGTGCCAGCAGCGTGGGACTACCATTCGCGTTCTTC CASSVGLPFAFF
few TRBJ2-5 NA TRBV7-9 TGTGCCAGCAGACCGAGGATGTCAGAGACCCAGTACTTC CASRPRMSETQYF
NA TRBJ1-5 NA TRBV7-8 TGTGCCAGCAGCTTAGCGAATCCGACAGGCGGTAGAAGTAGCAATCAGCCCCAGCATTTT CASSLANPTGGRSSNQPQHF
NA TRBJ1-1 TRBD1 TRBV5-1 TGCGCCAGCAGCGCACACCCCAGGGGGACTGAAGCTTTCTTT CASSAHPRGTEAFF
NA TRBJ1-1 NA TRBV19 TGTGCCAGTAGTGTGTTATGGAACACTGAAGCTTTCTTT CASSVLWNTEAFF
NA TRBJ1-4 TRBD1 TRBV2 TGTGCCAGCATGAGGGACAGAAGTAATGAAAAACTGTTTTTT CASMRDRSNEKLFF
NA TRBJ2-3 NA TRBV28 TGTGCCAGCAGTTTAGGGCAGAGCACAGATACGCAGTATTTT CASSLGQSTDTQYF
NA TRBJ2-7 NA TRBV10-1 TGCGCCAGCAGTAAGGACAGATCCTACGAGCAGTACTTC CASSKDRSYEQYF
NA TRBJ1-5 NA TRBV7-2 TGTGCCAGCAGTCCCAGGGCATATAGCAATCAGCCCCAGCATTTT CASSPRAYSNQPQHF
NA TRBJ1-1 NA TRBV18 TGTGCCAGCTCACCACGCCCAGGGAACACTGAAGCTTTCTTT CASSPRPGNTEAFF
NA TRBJ1-1 NA TRBV5-6 TGTGCCAGCAGCTTGCTACCTACGAACACTGAAGCTTTCTTT CASSLLPTNTEAFF
NA TRBJ2-3 NA TRBV5-8 TGTGCCAGCAGCTTGGGGTCTTCACACGCTCAAGATACGCAGTATTTT CASSLGSSHAQDTQYF
NA TRBJ2-1 TRBD2 TRBV11-2 TGTGCCAGCAGCTTAGAGCGGCGGGGGGTCTACAATGAGCAGTTCTTC CASSLERRGVYNEQFF
NA TRBJ2-2 NA TRBV5-4 TGTGCCAGCAGCCCCCCGGATCCCCGAGGGGGGGAGCTGTTTTTT CASSPPDPRGGELFF
NA TRBJ1-4 TRBD1 TRBV9 TGTGCCAGCAGCGCCTACAGGGGGGGTAATGAAAAACTGTTTTTT CASSAYRGGNEKLFF
NA TRBJ2-5 TRBD1 TRBV24-1 TGTGCCACCAGTGATTTTGTCACAGGGGATATGGGGCAAGAGACCCAGTACTTC CATSDFVTGDMGQETQYF
NA TRBJ1-5 NA TRBV10-3 TGTGCCATCAGTGAAATGGGGGGTTCGGGTCAGCCCCAGCATTTT CAISEMGGSGQPQHF
NA TRBJ2-2 TRBD2 TRBV9 TGTGCCAGCAGCGTCGTAGCGGGGGCCCCCGGGGAGCTGTTTTTT CASSVVAGAPGELFF
NA TRBJ1-2 NA TRBV5-1 TGCGCCAGCAGCCTGGAGCGGCTGGATAACTATGGCTACACCTTC CASSLERLDNYGYTF
NA TRBJ1-1 NA TRBV18 TGTGCCAGCTCACCGGGGGCACCGAACACTGAAGCTTTCTTT CASSPGAPNTEAFF
NA TRBJ1-6 TRBD1 TRBV6-5 TGTGCCAGCAGTCGGGACAGGGGTGGGTCACCCCTCCACTTT CASSRDRGGSPLHF
NA TRBJ1-4 NA TRBV6-2/TRBV6-3 TGTGCCAGCAGTGGACCCTCAGGGACAACTAATGAAAAACTGTTTTTT CASSGPSGTTNEKLFF
NA TRBJ2-2 NA TRBV6-5 TGTGCCAGCAGTTACTCACAGTTTGGGACCGGGGAGCTGTTTTTT CASSYSQFGTGELFF
NA TRBJ2-3 NA TRBV4-3 TGCGCCAGCAGCCAAGCATCCGGAGGGGGCACAGATACGCAGTATTTT CASSQASGGGTDTQYF
NA TRBJ2-3 NA TRBV12-3/TRBV12-4 TGTGCCAGCAGTTCTCGGTCGGATACGCAGTATTTT CASSSRSDTQYF
NA TRBJ2-7 NA TRBV25-1 TGTGCCAGCAGTAGCGCATCGGTAGGCTCCTACGAGCAGTACTTC CASSSASVGSYEQYF
NA TRBJ2-2 TRBD1 TRBV24-1 TGTGCCACAGCCGGGACAGGGCGCACCGGGGAGCTGTTTTTT CATAGTGRTGELFF
once TRBJ2-2 NA TRBV4-3 TGCGCCAGCAGCCAAGAGAGGCAATCCGGGGAGCTGTTTTTT CASSQERQSGELFF
NA TRBJ1-1 NA TRBV7-2 TGTGCCAGCAGCTTAGCGCGAATGGAGTTGCACACTAAAGCTTTCTTT CASSLARMELHTKAFF
few TRBJ2-2 TRBD2 TRBV6-1 TGTGCCAGCAGTGAACTAGCGGGGGAAGGTGGGGAGCTGTTTTTT CASSELAGEGGELFF
NA TRBJ2-4 NA TRBV14 TGTGCCAGCAGCCCAGGGTTGTGGGAATCCAAAAACATTCAGTACTTC CASSPGLWESKNIQYF
NA TRBJ1-1 NA TRBV19 TGTGCCAGTAGTATCAGGAGCCAGGGAGGGAACACTGAAGCTTTCTTT CASSIRSQGGNTEAFF